This TCR beta chain was found in a study of cytomegalovirus exposure and HLA in healthy donors. Study-wide findings and caveats: Donors belonging to an Asian-associated ancestry cluster reportedly showed fewer N-insertions in productive TCRs than the approximately 690-donor mean, according to what a later analysis found. Data from an earlier analysis indicated that most TCR beta V segments were productive either about 90% or about 30% of the time.

These donors counted as nominally healthy when sampled, but unrecorded immune exposures were likely. The PCR contained 60 Vbeta and 13 Jbeta primers. Profiling relied on immunoSEQ multiplex PCR, and the TCRdb table lists in-frame clones only, not all of them. The table lists some 200,000 clones, under 80% of them singletons, with around 0.2% in the top ten. The germline CDR1 and CDR2 sequences are SGHRS and YFSETQ. V dropped 0 bases and J dropped 12; count of bases not matched to a gene: 7. This CDR3 spans 14 amino acids. Worth noting for this clone: Its antigen is still unknown.

V and J are TRBV5-1 and TRBJ2-1, with 9 bases matching TRBD2. The receptor was isolated from a girl aged 2 to 9 in good health and CMV-seronegative. The sequenced sample was PBMCs. The CDR3 is CASSLEASGTGQFF. The CDR3 nucleotides are TGCGCCAGCAGCTTGGAGGCTAGCGGGACCGGGCAGTTCTTC.